These T cell receptor beta chains were read from a single sample in a study of molecular identifiers for immune sequencing clone quantification. TCRdb ran MiXCR on the PCR reads and lists one entry per CDR3 protein. This repertoire shows under 800,000 distinct CDR3 sequences, about 25% found once; its top ten account for about 0.8%. Sequencing was performed on naive CD8+ T cells from blood, with Jurkat cell RNA spiked in. Receptors originate from a human donor in good health. Some libraries in this study had Jurkat cell RNA spiked in. The CDR3 runs from the conserved cysteine through the conserved F or W. D genes are given only for firm matches. Clone size is given for some rows only: seen once, a few or many times, or a class if the clone is expanded.

d_call: TRBD1
clone_size: few
j_call: TRBJ2-7
v_call: TRBV4-1
cdr3_aa: CASSQRTGVDEQYF
cdr3_nt: TGCGCCAGCAGCCAACGGACAGGGGTAGACGAGCAGTACTTC

d_call: .
clone_size: many
j_call: TRBJ2-3
v_call: TRBV6-2/TRBV6-3
cdr3_aa: CASSYTGYVADTQYF
cdr3_nt: TGTGCCAGCAGTTACACAGGATATGTCGCAGATACGCAGTATTTT

d_call: .
clone_size: .
j_call: TRBJ1-1
v_call: TRBV9
cdr3_aa: CASSVEGRGETEAFF
cdr3_nt: TGTGCCAGCAGCGTAGAGGGTAGAGGGGAAACTGAAGCTTTCTTT

d_call: TRBD2
clone_size: many
j_call: TRBJ2-3
v_call: TRBV11-2
cdr3_aa: CASRLAGAGTDTQYF
cdr3_nt: TGTGCCAGCAGACTAGCGGGGGCTGGCACAGATACGCAGTATTTT

d_call: TRBD2
clone_size: few
j_call: TRBJ2-3
v_call: TRBV7-3
cdr3_aa: CASSLSATEGGSSTDTQYF
cdr3_nt: TGTGCCAGCAGCTTAAGCGCCACTGAGGGCGGGAGTAGCACAGATACGCAGTATTTT

d_call: TRBD1
clone_size: few
j_call: TRBJ2-7
v_call: TRBV15
cdr3_aa: CATSRDKRQGAYEQYF
cdr3_nt: TGTGCCACCAGCAGAGACAAGCGGCAGGGGGCTTACGAGCAGTACTTC

d_call: .
clone_size: many
j_call: TRBJ2-1
v_call: TRBV5-6
cdr3_aa: CASSSLNYNEQFF
cdr3_nt: TGTGCCAGCAGCTCCTTGAATTACAATGAGCAGTTCTTC

d_call: TRBD2
clone_size: many
j_call: TRBJ2-7
v_call: TRBV6-5
cdr3_aa: CASRRDGTSGGSYYEQYF
cdr3_nt: TGTGCCAGCAGACGCGACGGGACTAGCGGGGGTTCTTACTACGAGCAGTACTTC

d_call: TRBD2
clone_size: .
j_call: TRBJ2-6
v_call: TRBV3-1
cdr3_aa: CASSQRLAGGYSGANVLTF
cdr3_nt: TGTGCCAGCAGCCAAAGGCTAGCGGGGGGATACTCTGGGGCCAACGTCCTGACTTTC

d_call: TRBD2
clone_size: few
j_call: TRBJ2-7
v_call: TRBV27
cdr3_aa: CASSWGGLGSYEQYF
cdr3_nt: TGTGCCAGCAGCTGGGGGGGACTAGGGTCCTACGAGCAGTACTTC

d_call: .
clone_size: .
j_call: TRBJ2-1
v_call: TRBV28
cdr3_aa: CASSLTGGALVEQFF
cdr3_nt: TGTGCCAGCAGTTTAACAGGGGGGGCGTTGGTTGAGCAGTTCTTC

d_call: TRBD2
clone_size: few
j_call: TRBJ2-7
v_call: TRBV27
cdr3_aa: CASGLAGASSYEQYF
cdr3_nt: TGTGCCAGCGGCCTAGCGGGAGCTTCCTCCTACGAGCAGTACTTC

d_call: TRBD1
clone_size: .
j_call: TRBJ2-7
v_call: TRBV20-1
cdr3_aa: CSARGDRGLYEQYF
cdr3_nt: TGCAGTGCTAGAGGGGACAGGGGGCTGTACGAGCAGTACTTC

d_call: TRBD2
clone_size: many
j_call: TRBJ2-7
v_call: TRBV19
cdr3_aa: CASSTSDGGSYEQYF
cdr3_nt: TGTGCCAGTAGTACATCTGACGGCGGGAGCTACGAGCAGTACTTC

d_call: .
clone_size: many
j_call: TRBJ1-3
v_call: TRBV25-1
cdr3_aa: CASSEKVPGNTIYF
cdr3_nt: TGTGCCAGCAGTGAGAAAGTACCCGGAAACACCATATATTTT

d_call: TRBD1
clone_size: .
j_call: TRBJ2-3
v_call: TRBV12-5
cdr3_aa: CASTGTTGVLSYSTDTQYF
cdr3_nt: TGTGCTAGCACAGGGACCACAGGGGTTCTGTCGTATAGCACAGATACGCAGTATTTT

d_call: .
clone_size: many
j_call: TRBJ1-2
v_call: TRBV30
cdr3_aa: CAWEDTYGYTF
cdr3_nt: TGTGCCTGGGAAGACACCTATGGCTACACCTTC

d_call: .
clone_size: .
j_call: TRBJ2-5
v_call: TRBV19
cdr3_aa: CASSIDRSGYETQYF
cdr3_nt: TGTGCCAGTAGTATAGATCGTTCGGGCTACGAGACCCAGTACTTC

d_call: .
clone_size: .
j_call: TRBJ2-7
v_call: TRBV19
cdr3_aa: CASTAGRSSGEQYF
cdr3_nt: TGTGCCAGTACTGCGGGACGGAGCTCCGGCGAGCAGTACTTC

d_call: .
clone_size: few
j_call: TRBJ2-1
v_call: TRBV28
cdr3_aa: CASSQTGPLIYINEQFF
cdr3_nt: TGTGCCAGCAGCCAAACGGGCCCACTCATCTATATTAATGAGCAGTTCTTC

d_call: .
clone_size: many
j_call: TRBJ2-5
v_call: TRBV2
cdr3_aa: CASSEAGGLKTQYF
cdr3_nt: TGTGCCAGCAGTGAAGCGGGGGGGCTGAAGACCCAGTACTTC

d_call: .
clone_size: few
j_call: TRBJ2-3
v_call: TRBV7-3
cdr3_aa: CASSLYPSGSTDTQYF
cdr3_nt: TGTGCCAGCAGCTTATATCCGAGCGGTAGCACAGATACGCAGTATTTT

d_call: .
clone_size: .
j_call: TRBJ2-7
v_call: TRBV28
cdr3_aa: CASSLYGSLSEQYF
cdr3_nt: TGTGCCAGCAGTTTATACGGGAGTTTGAGCGAGCAGTACTTC

d_call: .
clone_size: many
j_call: TRBJ1-5
v_call: TRBV7-9
cdr3_aa: CASSVTGMDQPQHF
cdr3_nt: TGTGCCAGCAGCGTTACAGGGATGGATCAGCCCCAGCATTTT

d_call: .
clone_size: many
j_call: TRBJ2-6
v_call: TRBV3-1
cdr3_aa: CASSHLVQGGPGANVLTF
cdr3_nt: TGTGCCAGCAGCCATCTAGTCCAGGGAGGCCCTGGGGCCAACGTCCTGACTTTC

d_call: .
clone_size: many
j_call: TRBJ1-1
v_call: TRBV23-1
cdr3_aa: CASSTEAEAFF
cdr3_nt: TGCGCCAGCAGCACGGAGGCTGAAGCTTTCTTT

d_call: .
clone_size: .
j_call: TRBJ1-3
v_call: TRBV5-6
cdr3_aa: CASSYGTSSGNTIYF
cdr3_nt: TGTGCCAGCAGTTATGGGACTTCGTCTGGAAACACCATATATTTT

d_call: .
clone_size: few
j_call: TRBJ2-3
v_call: TRBV19
cdr3_aa: CASSMEGLAADTQYF
cdr3_nt: TGTGCCAGTAGTATGGAGGGTCTCGCGGCAGATACGCAGTATTTT

d_call: .
clone_size: .
j_call: TRBJ2-7
v_call: TRBV14
cdr3_aa: CASSSLTRGKQYF
cdr3_nt: TGTGCCAGCAGCTCTCTTACTAGGGGCAAGCAGTACTTC

d_call: TRBD1
clone_size: .
j_call: TRBJ1-1
v_call: TRBV6-2/TRBV6-3
cdr3_aa: CASSYMVTGFSSEAFF
cdr3_nt: TGTGCCAGCAGTTACATGGTGACAGGGTTTAGCTCTGAAGCTTTCTTT

d_call: TRBD1
clone_size: .
j_call: TRBJ2-1
v_call: TRBV27
cdr3_aa: CASSSAGQGYNEQFF
cdr3_nt: TGTGCCAGCAGTTCAGCGGGACAGGGATACAATGAGCAGTTCTTC

d_call: TRBD1
clone_size: few
j_call: TRBJ1-6
v_call: TRBV5-4
cdr3_aa: CASSESTGGGSPLHF
cdr3_nt: TGTGCCAGCAGCGAATCGACAGGGGGTGGTTCACCCCTCCACTTT

d_call: TRBD2
clone_size: .
j_call: TRBJ2-1
v_call: TRBV12-3/TRBV12-4
cdr3_aa: CASSLGTSGSGVEFF
cdr3_nt: TGTGCCAGCAGTTTAGGGACTAGCGGAAGTGGTGTAGAGTTCTTC

d_call: .
clone_size: .
j_call: TRBJ2-5
v_call: TRBV5-5
cdr3_aa: CASSLEGWLQGEETQYF
cdr3_nt: TGTGCCAGCAGCTTGGAAGGGTGGTTGCAGGGTGAAGAGACCCAGTACTTC

d_call: .
clone_size: many
j_call: TRBJ2-6
v_call: TRBV4-3
cdr3_aa: CASSQDHRAGANVLTF
cdr3_nt: TGCGCCAGCAGCCAAGACCACAGGGCTGGGGCCAACGTCCTGACTTTC

d_call: .
clone_size: .
j_call: TRBJ1-1
v_call: TRBV25-1
cdr3_aa: CASSESGAVPRDTEAFF
cdr3_nt: TGTGCCAGCAGTGAATCTGGAGCCGTCCCCCGGGACACTGAAGCTTTCTTT

d_call: TRBD1
clone_size: .
j_call: TRBJ2-4
v_call: TRBV20-1
cdr3_aa: CSASWGRGTLAKNIQYF
cdr3_nt: TGCAGTGCTAGTTGGGGCAGGGGGACACTAGCCAAAAACATTCAGTACTTC

d_call: .
clone_size: .
j_call: TRBJ1-1
v_call: TRBV19
cdr3_aa: CASELGGQANTEAFF
cdr3_nt: TGTGCCAGTGAGTTAGGGGGGCAGGCGAACACTGAAGCTTTCTTT

d_call: .
clone_size: .
j_call: TRBJ2-7
v_call: TRBV20-1
cdr3_aa: CSAREGAGVSYEQYF
cdr3_nt: TGCAGTGCTAGGGAGGGGGCCGGGGTCTCCTACGAGCAGTACTTC

d_call: TRBD2
clone_size: few
j_call: TRBJ2-2
v_call: TRBV4-2
cdr3_aa: CASSQGSSGTNTGELFF
cdr3_nt: TGTGCCAGCAGCCAAGGGTCTAGCGGGACGAACACCGGGGAGCTGTTTTTT

d_call: .
clone_size: .
j_call: TRBJ1-3
v_call: TRBV4-3
cdr3_aa: CASRQALPPGHTIYF
cdr3_nt: TGCGCCAGCCGCCAAGCTCTGCCCCCGGGACACACCATATATTTT

d_call: TRBD1
clone_size: .
j_call: TRBJ1-1
v_call: TRBV13
cdr3_aa: CASSLGLRGPDAEAFF
cdr3_nt: TGTGCCAGCAGCTTAGGCCTAAGGGGGCCGGACGCTGAAGCTTTCTTT

d_call: .
clone_size: .
j_call: TRBJ2-5
v_call: TRBV9
cdr3_aa: CASSVGLAVGNQETQYF
cdr3_nt: TGTGCCAGCAGCGTAGGATTGGCAGTTGGTAATCAAGAGACCCAGTACTTC

d_call: .
clone_size: many
j_call: TRBJ2-5
v_call: TRBV7-9
cdr3_aa: CASSQGLQETQYF
cdr3_nt: TGTGCCAGCAGCCAGGGACTGCAAGAGACCCAGTACTTC

d_call: .
clone_size: few
j_call: TRBJ2-1
v_call: TRBV5-6
cdr3_aa: CASSFAWDNEQFF
cdr3_nt: TGTGCCAGCAGCTTCGCCTGGGACAATGAGCAGTTCTTC

d_call: .
clone_size: .
j_call: TRBJ1-5
v_call: TRBV24-1
cdr3_aa: CATSDFGSQPQHF
cdr3_nt: TGTGCCACCAGTGATTTTGGCAGCCAGCCCCAGCATTTT

d_call: TRBD1
clone_size: few
j_call: TRBJ2-7
v_call: TRBV4-1
cdr3_aa: CASSQDRQGVTYEQYF
cdr3_nt: TGCGCCAGCAGCCAAGATCGGCAGGGGGTAACCTACGAGCAGTACTTC

d_call: TRBD1
clone_size: few
j_call: TRBJ1-4
v_call: TRBV27
cdr3_aa: CASSLTGVGEKLFF
cdr3_nt: TGTGCCAGCAGTTTAACAGGGGTGGGTGAAAAACTGTTTTTT

d_call: .
clone_size: many
j_call: TRBJ1-1
v_call: TRBV7-6
cdr3_aa: CASSTGATEAFF
cdr3_nt: TGTGCCAGCAGTACCGGGGCCACTGAAGCTTTCTTT

d_call: .
clone_size: few
j_call: TRBJ2-3
v_call: TRBV7-9
cdr3_aa: CASGPGAGGTDTQYF
cdr3_nt: TGTGCCAGCGGCCCAGGAGCAGGGGGCACAGATACGCAGTATTTT

d_call: .
clone_size: .
j_call: TRBJ1-3
v_call: TRBV4-1
cdr3_aa: CASSQGKGNTIYF
cdr3_nt: TGCGCCAGCAGCCAAGGAAAAGGAAACACCATATATTTT

d_call: .
clone_size: .
j_call: TRBJ1-5
v_call: TRBV28
cdr3_aa: CASSLSASRIGGNQPQHF
cdr3_nt: TGTGCCAGCAGTTTATCGGCCAGCCGGATAGGGGGGAATCAGCCCCAGCATTTT